These T cell receptor beta chains were read from a single sample in a study of response to subunit inactivated influenza vaccine. From the RT-PCR reads, TCRdb called clonotypes with MiXCR, one entry per CDR3 protein. The profile shows 500,000 to 700,000 distinct CDR3 sequences, around 25% of them singletons. The sample was also reused in another study, on T cells expressing NK-cell markers.

The source material was CD4+ T cells sorted from PBMCs, sampled approximately 12 days after vaccination. The source is a man aged 50-60 years who received an inactivated influenza vaccine. Both conserved end residues are part of each CDR3. The order of the fields is V gene, clone size, D gene, J gene, CDR3 protein, CDR3 DNA. A D gene is named only where the DNA matches it firmly. Rows may omit the clone size; those that give it use once, few, many or a size class.

TRBV7-2	NA	NA	TRBJ1-2	CASSFNGANYGYTF	TGTGCCAGCAGCTTCAACGGGGCAAACTATGGCTACACCTTC
TRBV29-1	NA	NA	TRBJ1-1	CSVILGGRTEAFF	TGCAGCGTAATACTTGGGGGCCGCACTGAAGCTTTCTTT
TRBV6-2/TRBV6-3	NA	NA	TRBJ2-1	CARSEGGEYNEQFF	TGTGCCAGATCAGAGGGGGGGGAGTACAATGAGCAGTTCTTC
TRBV6-1	NA	TRBD2	TRBJ2-2	CASRLAGATNTGELFF	TGTGCCAGCAGACTAGCGGGAGCCACAAACACCGGGGAGCTGTTTTTT
TRBV4-2	NA	TRBD2	TRBJ2-7	CASSRTGTSGYEQYF	TGTGCCAGCAGCCGTACCGGGACTAGCGGGTACGAGCAGTACTTC
TRBV5-1	few	NA	TRBJ2-1	CASSTNPTAHNEQFF	TGCGCCAGCAGCACAAACCCGACTGCTCACAATGAGCAGTTCTTC
TRBV20-1	few	TRBD2	TRBJ2-1	CSARVAGSRGGQFF	TGCAGTGCTAGAGTAGCGGGGAGCCGGGGGGGGCAGTTCTTC
TRBV9	many	TRBD1	TRBJ2-7	CASSAGQGSNEQYF	TGTGCCAGCAGCGCGGGACAGGGTTCGAACGAGCAGTACTTC
TRBV5-1	NA	NA	TRBJ2-2	CASIKNTGELFF	TGCGCCAGCATCAAGAACACCGGGGAGCTGTTTTTT
TRBV2	once	NA	TRBJ2-3	CASSEQGTSADTQYF	TGTGCCAGCAGTGAACAGGGTACCTCGGCAGATACGCAGTATTTT
TRBV2	NA	TRBD2	TRBJ2-5	CASSRSASGGPWDF	TGTGCCAGCAGTAGATCGGCTAGCGGGGGCCCATGGGACTTC
TRBV20-1	few	NA	TRBJ2-1	CSARVNGGSNNEQFF	TGCAGTGCTCGAGTGAACGGGGGATCGAACAATGAGCAGTTCTTC
TRBV6-2/TRBV6-3	NA	NA	TRBJ2-7	CASGGAGYEQYF	TGTGCCAGTGGCGGGGCGGGATACGAGCAGTACTTC
TRBV4-2	NA	NA	TRBJ2-2	CASSQDGYQLGELFF	TGTGCCAGCAGCCAAGATGGTTATCAATTAGGGGAGCTGTTTTTT
TRBV14	NA	NA	TRBJ1-1	CASSQAGFTEAFF	TGTGCCAGCAGCCAGGCCGGGTTCACTGAAGCTTTCTTT
TRBV20-1	few	TRBD2	TRBJ2-1	CSAAIRPGTNRYNEQFF	TGCAGTGCTGCGATACGGCCTGGGACTAATAGATACAATGAGCAGTTCTTC
TRBV5-1	many	NA	TRBJ1-1	CASSLGSLRDTEAFF	TGCGCCAGCAGCTTGGGCAGCCTCAGGGACACTGAAGCTTTCTTT
TRBV12-3/TRBV12-4	NA	NA	TRBJ2-7	CASSQKLGSSYEQYF	TGTGCCAGCAGTCAAAAACTTGGGAGCTCCTACGAGCAGTACTTC
TRBV6-2/TRBV6-3	few	NA	TRBJ2-2	CASSQQGYTGELFF	TGTGCCAGCAGTCAACAGGGATACACCGGGGAGCTGTTTTTT
TRBV20-1	NA	TRBD2	TRBJ2-7	CSAEMGGRWSSYEQYF	TGCAGTGCTGAGATGGGCGGGAGATGGAGCTCCTACGAGCAGTACTTC
TRBV7-2	few	NA	TRBJ2-5	CASSLDRRRQYF	TGTGCCAGCAGCCTGGATCGTAGGAGGCAGTACTTC
TRBV5-1	NA	NA	TRBJ2-3	CASSLALTHQNTDTQYF	TGCGCCAGCAGCTTGGCCCTGACACATCAGAACACAGATACGCAGTATTTT
TRBV29-1	few	NA	TRBJ2-1	CSVEDLNMRDNEQFF	TGCAGCGTTGAAGATCTTAACATGAGGGATAATGAGCAGTTCTTC
TRBV12-3/TRBV12-4	NA	TRBD1	TRBJ2-2	CASSPPGTGMTGELFF	TGTGCCAGCAGCCCCCCCGGGACAGGGATGACCGGGGAGCTGTTTTTT
TRBV2	few	TRBD2	TRBJ2-7	CASRPAGGPYEQYF	TGTGCCAGCAGGCCAGCGGGAGGGCCCTACGAGCAGTACTTC
TRBV7-9	few	NA	TRBJ2-1	CASSSTGRYYNEQFF	TGTGCCAGCAGCTCCACGGGACGCTACTACAATGAGCAGTTCTTC
TRBV20-1	many	NA	TRBJ2-5	CSAPRETQYF	TGCAGTGCTCCCCGGGAGACCCAGTACTTC
TRBV4-2	few	TRBD2	TRBJ2-3	CASSQDPLLAGDTQYF	TGTGCCAGCAGCCAAGATCCACTCCTAGCGGGAGATACGCAGTATTTT
TRBV7-8	few	NA	TRBJ2-1	CASSLVEPNGGEQFF	TGTGCCAGCAGCTTAGTGGAGCCAAACGGAGGTGAGCAGTTCTTC
TRBV29-1	few	NA	TRBJ2-7	CSVPGLVGEQYF	TGCAGCGTTCCGGGGCTGGTGGGCGAGCAGTACTTC
TRBV29-1	few	NA	TRBJ2-7	CSVGTAYEQYF	TGCAGCGTTGGGACAGCCTACGAGCAGTACTTC
TRBV6-6	few	TRBD1	TRBJ1-2	CASRTGTEYGYTF	TGTGCCAGCAGAACCGGGACAGAGTATGGCTACACCTTC
TRBV20-1	few	TRBD2	TRBJ2-1	CSAPSSGSYNEQFF	TGCAGTGCCCCTTCTAGCGGGAGTTACAATGAGCAGTTCTTC
TRBV7-2	once	TRBD2	TRBJ2-2	CASSSLAGQFPGELFF	TGTGCCAGCAGCTCTTTAGCGGGGCAATTCCCCGGGGAGCTGTTTTTT
TRBV12-3/TRBV12-4	many	NA	TRBJ2-1	CASSLVDEQFF	TGTGCCAGCAGTTTAGTCGATGAGCAGTTCTTC
TRBV5-1	NA	TRBD2	TRBJ2-1	CASSLARGGGSYNEQFF	TGCGCCAGCAGCTTGGCCCGCGGGGGGGGATCCTACAATGAGCAGTTCTTC
TRBV4-1	NA	NA	TRBJ2-7	CASSQDLVSVLRKQYF	TGCGCCAGCAGCCAAGATTTGGTATCGGTCCTACGAAAGCAGTACTTC
TRBV3-1	few	NA	TRBJ2-5	CASKQPYQETQYF	TGTGCCAGCAAACAGCCGTACCAAGAGACCCAGTACTTC
TRBV20-1	NA	NA	TRBJ2-5	CSAREGKETQYF	TGCAGTGCTAGAGAGGGGAAAGAGACCCAGTACTTC
TRBV2	few	NA	TRBJ2-7	CASRASYEQYF	TGTGCCAGCAGGGCTTCGTACGAGCAGTACTTC
TRBV12-3/TRBV12-4	NA	NA	TRBJ1-1	CASTGIVTEAFF	TGTGCCAGCACCGGTATAGTCACTGAAGCTTTCTTT
TRBV11-2	few	NA	TRBJ2-5	CASSARVGAPGETQYF	TGTGCCAGCAGCGCCCGGGTAGGGGCCCCTGGGGAGACCCAGTACTTC
TRBV28	few	TRBD1	TRBJ2-7	CASSSGQGHSYEQYF	TGTGCCAGCAGCTCTGGACAGGGACACTCCTACGAGCAGTACTTC
TRBV4-1	NA	NA	TRBJ1-5	CASSQDFGNQPQHF	TGCGCCAGCAGCCAAGATTTTGGCAATCAGCCCCAGCATTTT
TRBV13	NA	NA	TRBJ2-5	CASSRLGGLEETQYF	TGTGCCAGCAGCCGGTTGGGGGGCCTCGAAGAGACCCAGTACTTC
TRBV28	NA	NA	TRBJ2-4	CASNNGLAKNIQYF	TGTGCCAGCAACAACGGCCTGGCCAAAAACATTCAGTACTTC
TRBV20-1	NA	TRBD1	TRBJ1-4	CSARTGVINEKLFF	TGCAGTGCTAGGACAGGGGTGATAAATGAAAAACTGTTTTTT
TRBV27	NA	NA	TRBJ2-5	CASSPARRETQYF	TGTGCCAGCAGCCCAGCCCGAAGGGAGACCCAGTACTTC
TRBV29-1	few	TRBD2	TRBJ2-3	CSVEGEETSGGTDTQYF	TGCAGCGTTGAAGGGGAGGAGACTAGCGGGGGGACAGATACGCAGTATTTT
TRBV30	NA	NA	TRBJ2-5	CAWSHHQGETQYF	TGTGCCTGGAGTCACCACCAAGGCGAGACCCAGTACTTC
TRBV4-2	NA	NA	TRBJ1-3	CASSQATLTERSGNTIYF	TGTGCCAGCAGCCAAGCCACCCTGACTGAACGCTCTGGAAACACCATATATTTT
TRBV28	once	NA	TRBJ1-5	CASSGPGWQPQHF	TGTGCCAGCAGTGGACCAGGATGGCAGCCCCAGCATTTT
TRBV7-2	NA	NA	TRBJ1-2	CASSNGQTYYGYTF	TGTGCCAGCAGCAACGGACAGACCTACTATGGCTACACCTTC